The TCR beta chain under discussion was sequenced for a study of cytomegalovirus exposure and HLA in healthy donors (dated by TCRdb to about 2017). As for the study more broadly: According to an earlier analysis of 550 to 750 of the donors, about 179 million T cells yielded 117 million unique TCR beta sequences and 276 Gb of sequence data. An early release that covered approximately 600 HLA-typed donors contained approximately 300 gigabases of sequencing data and 65 million to 100 million unique TCR sequences. The genetic ancestry cluster associated with self-reported Caucasian donors included about 84% of the approximately 400 genotyped donors. The study aimed to test whether cataloging public T cell receptors could reveal signatures of past pathogen exposure. The study profiled the T cell repertoires of around 700 subjects by immunosequencing and related them to cytomegalovirus serostatus. Along with the approximately 620-subject first cohort, a separate validation cohort of over a hundred different subjects was used. To predict cytomegalovirus infection status, the study combined high-throughput TCR immunosequencing, statistical association of individual TCRs with disease status, and machine learning. To study patterns of TCR occurrence, a later analysis re-analyzed previously published TCR beta repertoires from 650 to 750 donors and added high-resolution HLA genotyping. The later analysis used no new phenotypic data to find candidate immune exposures, relying instead on TCR beta sequences and their occurrence across donors. In an earlier analysis of roughly 580 of the donors, high-throughput TCR beta sequencing was used to judge whether each TCR beta V gene segment behaved as functional or pseudogenic. Donor age, sex, ethnicity and CMV serostatus were collected together with the repertoire data. In a later genetic analysis, genome-wide SNP genotypes for about 55% of the roughly 700 donors were used, and that subset was treated as a discovery cohort. All discovery cohort repertoires had been generated on a single sequencing platform. Both class I and class II loci were covered by HLA typing, at four-digit resolution. Typing coverage varied by locus: about 629-630 donors for A, B, C, DRB1 and DQB1; under 550 for DQA1; approximately 570 for DPA1; more than 450 for DPB1. A handful of DR-DQ haplotypes were handled as single units for association and clustering because linkage in the cohort was strong. Among some 400 genotyped donors of the cohort, an average of around 240,000 unique TCR beta nucleotide sequences was sequenced per donor, of which roughly 18% were non-productive.

Regarding this clone: Which antigen it targets is not known. Base qualities are not at hand, and no much larger clone is one base apart.

In total, approximately 700 healthy bone marrow donors made up the cohort. All cohort members were sampled while nominally healthy, although unrecorded immune exposures were likely present. The donor was CMV seropositive and was included in the group of almost 300 seropositive cohort members. A peripheral blood sample was collected from each donor, and TCR beta sequencing was performed on peripheral blood mononuclear cells. The Qiagen DNeasy Blood Extraction Kit was used to extract genomic DNA from the blood cell samples. The CDR3 spans 16 residues, from the cysteine through the phenylalanine. The retained sequence is limited to the CDR3, 48 bases, with the frame set at the first base. The library was made by the immunoSEQ multiplex PCR assay. For the multiplex PCR, a mixture combining 60 forward primers for TCR Vbeta segments and 13 reverse primers for TCR Jbeta segments was used. A multiplex PCR assay on genomic DNA amplified the CDR3 region of rearranged TCR beta genes. The amplified TCR beta libraries were sequenced on the Illumina HiSeq System as 87-base-pair reads. The study's own analysis went as follows. Across the roughly 670 repertoires, a later analysis counted 80 million or so unique TCR beta chains, 9 million to 14 million of which were shared by at least two donors. Raw reads were error-corrected and collapsed into unique sequences by a nearest-neighbor algorithm in which closely related sequences were merged to remove PCR and sequencing errors. Alignment of CDR3 sequences to IMGT reference sequences was used to assign V, D and J gene segments. Each retained sequence needed at least a six-nucleotide match to both a V gene segment and a J gene segment. A rearrangement counted as productive if the CDR3 had no stop codons and remained in frame with V and J, and every other rearrangement counted as non-productive. Following IMGT convention, CDR3 was defined as the stretch from the second conserved V-encoded cysteine up to the conserved J-encoded phenylalanine. The earlier analysis of 587 of the donors excluded any sequence lacking an unambiguous match to a single V gene segment. An earlier analysis of 587 of the donors called V segments functional above 56.7% productive rearrangements and segregating when the between-donor standard deviation exceeded 5%. A statistical classification framework was built for diagnosing cytomegalovirus status from the catalog of TCR beta chain sequences. A later analysis assigned V and J genes by comparing TCR nucleotide sequences with IMGT/GENE-DB human TR gene sequences. In a later analysis, CDR3 sequences and most-parsimonious VDJ recombination scenarios were assigned using the TCRdist pipeline. A later analysis defined each TCR beta chain by its CDR3 amino acid sequence plus V-gene family, and excluded reads lacking a unique V-gene family. As a way to deal with suspected cross-contamination and a sequencing artifact, a later analysis dropped hundreds of nucleotide sequences that were highly shared and had low generation probability. In a later analysis, a clonal expansion index for each public chain was calculated from normalized within-repertoire ranks of inferred template counts. In a later analysis, generation probabilities were computed with a VDJ recombination model fitted to out-of-frame rearrangements, and the resulting probabilities were checked against IGoR. In a later analysis, TCR-TCR, TCR-HLA and TCR-CMV co-occurrence was scored with hypergeometric tests, and a repertoire-size bias correction was applied to TCR pairs. In a later analysis, false discovery rates were estimated by permuting HLA or CMV assignments 20 times. A later analysis grouped co-occurring TCRs with DBSCAN, adding TCRdist sequence similarity when clustering within HLA-allele-positive subsets. For co-occurrence clustering, repertoires with fewer than 30,000 or more than 120,000 public chains were excluded, along with roughly five repertoires with anomalous nucleotide sharing. The table comes from immuneACCESS by way of TCRdb, which keeps in-frame sequences with V and J called. Part of the clones is missing from these tables; in studies checked, under half for an unresolved V gene and the rest for unknown reasons. V, J and clone size derive from that table, while D and trimming were established from the DNA sequence. The sample table contains over 150,000 clones; only one count was recorded for more than 60% of them. The biggest ten clones account for roughly 3% of the sample.

Results and caveats for the whole study, not just this receptor: The only immune exposure information available for the cohort was CMV serostatus. In a later genetic analysis, a missense DCLRE1C variant was associated with V-gene and J-gene trimming of TCR beta chains, and the association was replicated in an independent cohort. In vitro tests confirmed that three of the cytomegalovirus-associated TCR beta chains recognize cytomegalovirus antigens. A total of 150 to 200 TCR beta chains were listed by the study as associated with cytomegalovirus. Compared with equally common non-associated chains, HLA-associated TCR beta chains in a later analysis were more clonally expanded and had lower generation probabilities. In a later analysis, several top co-occurrence clusters were reported to appear linked to parvovirus B19, influenza, CMV and Epstein-Barr virus. Only TCR beta chains were sequenced in this cohort, and the absence of alpha or paired-chain data limited detectable features. In a later analysis, most CMV-associated TCR beta chains were found to appear HLA-restricted, with HLA associations seemingly driven largely by CMV exposure. Assigning TCR associations to individual alleles was difficult when HLA alleles, especially DR and DQ, strongly co-occurred. Most TCR sequences were observed very rarely across donors, whereas some public TCRs were present in many individuals. Because HLA typing was missing for some donors at each locus, association tests included only the typed subset. Linkage disequilibrium might explain the correlated functional status among segregating V segments, but an unknown experimental factor could not be ruled out. The presence/absence analyses assumed that sequencing depth was roughly uniform across donors, and that assumption may not be true. Roughly 15 rarely observed V segments, including chromosome 9 orphons, were excluded from the earlier analysis of approximately 600 of the donors because counts were too low. The authors suggested that the approach could potentially be extended to other disease states and immunological phenotypes. In a later genetic analysis, fewer N-insertions in productive TCRs were reported among donors in an Asian-associated ancestry cluster than the roughly 700-donor mean. In both the original and validation cohorts, the classifier was reported to diagnose cytomegalovirus status with high specificity and sensitivity. A further reported finding was that TCR beta sequences accurately predicted the HLA-A and HLA-B alleles for most subjects in the first cohort. An earlier analysis of 450 to 750 of the donors showed that most TCR beta V segments appeared in productive rearrangements either about 87% or about 30% of the time, which broadly matched IMGT annotations. In a later analysis, TCR association rates were found to vary across HLA loci, with the most associated TCRs seen for DRB1 alleles and the fewest for HLA-C alleles. Some IMGT-functional V segments, including TRBV6-2 and TRBV6-3, could not be distinguished by the 87-base-pair reads and were therefore excluded. A later analysis associated about 17,000 TCR beta sequences with specific HLA alleles at a false discovery rate of 0.05. A cluster of highly shared sequence variants was judged likely to represent a technical artifact of the sequencing pipeline.

The rearrangement joined TRBV21-1 to TRBJ2-2; no check of the table's D call, TRBD2, against the DNA was made. TRBV21-1 is classified as a pseudogene. The material sequenced was PBMCs. The source is a woman between 50 and 59 years old in good health and CMV-seropositive. The CDR3 region reads CASSSGKGTSYGELFF. The nucleotide sequence reads TGTGCCAGCAGCAGCGGTAAGGGGACTAGCTATGGGGAGCTGTTTTTT.